Each of the 22 T cell receptor beta chains below was sequenced from the same sample in a study of T-cell reconstitution after alpha-beta-depleted transplantation in children. TCRbeta library construction was performed incorporating unique molecular identifiers. MiXCR, applied by TCRdb to the PCR reads, yields one record per CDR3 protein. The sample shows hundreds of thousands of distinct CDR3 sequences, 15% to 20% of them seen only once. The sequencing used PBMCs, mostly from graft donor cells, collected 360 days after TCRalphabeta/CD19-depleted stem cell transplant. These receptors were obtained from a boy less than two years old who had a stem cell transplant for Wiskott-Aldrich syndrome, so the T cells may come from the graft donor.

This clonotype was picked up many times. This chain connects TRBV7-9 to TRBJ2-1, with 9 bases aligning to TRBD1. Germline V gene lookup returns CDR1 SEHNR and CDR2 FQNEAQ (reference sequence). V gave up 5 bases and J gave up 6 bases; unmatched junction bases: 11. The CDR3 loop spans 16 amino acids. CDR3 sequence reads: CASSPRPGQGINEQFF. The CDR3 DNA reads as TGTGCCAGCAGCCCCCGCCCGGGACAGGGAATCAATGAGCAGTTCTTC.

CDR3 amino acids: CSGGQGHYEQYF. CDR3 DNA sequence: TGCAGCGGGGGACAGGGACACTACGAGCAGTACTTC. The genes are TRBV29-1 and TRBJ2-7; TRBD1 aligns across 9 bases. This CDR3 contains 12 residues. V shed 7 bases, J shed 3 bases, and the junction held 4 bases outside the gene matches. Germline CDR1 SQVTM, CDR2 ANQGSEA.

This clonotype was detected many times. The genes are TRBV5-1 and TRBJ2-3; D is undetermined. The CDR3 contains 14 residues. Germline assignment: CDR1 SGHRS and CDR2 YFSETQ. Trimming stripped 0 bases from V and 5 bases from J, with 10 bases between. CDR3 residues: CASSLDNKVDTQYF. The CDR3 DNA follows: TGCGCCAGCAGCTTGGACAACAAGGTAGATACGCAGTATTTT.

The V call is TRBV9, the J call TRBJ2-1; D might be TRBD2 (6 bases). The CDR3 contains 17 residues. The V end was cut by 0 bases, the J end by 0 bases, with 13 bases between. Germline CDR1 SGDLS, CDR2 YYNGEE. In DNA, the CDR3 is TGTGCCAGCAGCGTAGGAGGCCGGGAGAGCTCCTACAATGAGCAGTTCTTC. This translates into CASSVGGRESSYNEQFF.

The gene calls are TRBV7-9 and TRBJ1-1, with TRBD1 as a possible D gene (6 bases). The length of the CDR3 is 16 residues. Trimming removed 7 bases at V and 0 bases at J, with 18 bases between. Germline V gene sequence: CDR1 SEHNR, CDR2 FQNEAQ (reference sequence). The CDR3 region is CASTEIPGGLNTEAFF. The CDR3, as DNA: TGTGCCAGCACCGAAATCCCCGGGGGGCTGAACACTGAAGCTTTCTTT.

This chain uses TRBV4-1 with TRBJ2-3, with TRBD2 matching 8 bases. V trimming: 7 bases; J trimming: 3 bases; junction bases outside the gene matches: 18. CDR3 size: 18 residues. Germline CDR1 and CDR2: MGHRA and YSYEKL. This CDR3 reads CASKALYRKRGRTDTQYF. The DNA of the CDR3 is TGCGCCAGCAAAGCCCTGTATAGGAAGCGGGGGAGGACAGATACGCAGTATTTT.

V usage is TRBV5-1 and J usage is TRBJ2-7, with 8 bases fitting TRBD1. The CDR3 contains 15 residues. V shed 0 bases, J shed 3 bases, and the junction held 5 bases outside the gene matches. CDR1 is SGHRS and CDR2 is YFSETQ in the germline V gene. Here the CDR3 reads CASSLGDRILYEQYF. Here the CDR3 DNA reads TGCGCCAGCAGCTTGGGGGACAGGATCCTCTACGAGCAGTACTTC.

The chain carries TRBV10-3 and TRBJ2-1; no definite D call. There are 13 residues in the CDR3. Trimming took off 1 base at V and 5 bases at J, with 6 bases between the two ends. CDR1 is ENHRY, CDR2 SYGVKD, per germline. The DNA of the CDR3 is TGTGCCATCAGTGAGTTCGCCAACAATGAGCAGTTCTTC. It yields the protein CAISEFANNEQFF.

This clonotype has a handful of counts. This sequence joins TRBV29-1 and TRBJ2-7; 10 positions agree with TRBD1. CDR3 size: 13 residues. Trimming cost V 6 bases and J 6 bases; bases outside gene matches: 8. Looked up from germline, CDR1 is SQVTM and CDR2 is ANQGSEA. CDR3 nucleotides: TGCAGCGTAGCCGGGACAGGGGCAAGCGAGCAGTACTTC. Translating gives CSVAGTGASEQYF.

V usage is TRBV6-5 and J usage is TRBJ2-3; TRBD1 matches 8 bases. The CDR3 is 16 residues long. Germline-derived CDR1 and CDR2 are MNHEY and SVGAGI. After removal of 0 bases from V and 0 bases from J, the junction contained 2 bases not matched to a gene. The DNA of the CDR3 is TGTGCCAGCAGTTACTCGTGGACAGGGAGCACAGATACGCAGTATTTT. Amino acid sequence: CASSYSWTGSTDTQYF.

This clonotype was picked up a small number of times. The chain couples TRBV7-6 to TRBJ2-7; tentatively, D is TRBD2 (5 bases). Germline lookup yields CDR1 SGHVS and CDR2 FNYEAQ. The CDR3 contains 15 residues. V lost 2 bases, J lost 6 bases, and 17 bases lay in between. This CDR3 is CASSLSPDSTGEQYF. CDR3 coding DNA: TGTGCCAGCAGCTTATCACCGGACTCGACCGGCGAGCAGTACTTC.

V is TRBV27 and J is TRBJ2-7, with D tentatively TRBD1 (5 bases). The V gene's germline CDR1 is MNHEY and CDR2 SMNVEV (reference sequence). The CDR3 is made up of 12 amino acids. V dropped 4 bases and J dropped 7 bases, with 11 bases sitting between them. The CDR3 loop is CASSSYPGEQYF. CDR3 bases: TGTGCCAGCAGTTCCTACCCAGGGGAGCAGTACTTC.

A few counts support this clonotype. The chain combines TRBV12-3 or TRBV12-4 with TRBJ2-3, with 7 bases identical to TRBD2. The CDR3 spans 16 residues. The V gene end was trimmed by 4 bases and the J gene end by 1 base; junction bases not matched to a gene: 8. CDR3 protein: CASSCPTSCRTDTQYF. The CDR3 region has the DNA TGTGCCAGCAGTTGCCCGACTAGCTGTCGCACAGATACGCAGTATTTT.

This clonotype was found a few times. The V and J genes are TRBV24-1 and TRBJ2-4, with no clear D. The CDR3 sequence is 13 residues long. The V end lost 4 bases, the J end lost 8 bases, and 11 bases lay between the germline ends. Germline V gene sequence: CDR1 KGHDR, CDR2 SFDVKD. CDR3 region: CATSDPPQDIQYF. The DNA for the CDR3 is TGTGCCACCAGTGACCCCCCTCAGGACATTCAGTACTTC.

The V and J genes are TRBV5-1 and TRBJ2-1, with 9 bases that match TRBD2. This CDR3 is 15 amino acids long. Per the germline V gene, CDR1 is SGHRS and CDR2 is YFSETQ. Unmatched junction bases numbered 6, after V lost 3 bases and J lost 5 bases. The CDR3 nucleotides are TGCGCCAGCAGCTACCTAGCGGGATTCAACAATGAGCAGTTCTTC. It codes for CASSYLAGFNNEQFF.

The chain recombines TRBV12-3 or TRBV12-4 with TRBJ1-1, with 8 bases fitting TRBD1. The CDR3 contains 14 residues. The J segment lost 4 bases and the V segment lost 6 bases, leaving 7 bases of the junction unmatched. Here the CDR3 DNA reads TGTGCCAGCAGCCCCAGGGGGCGAAGCACTGAAGCTTTCTTT. Its translation is CASSPRGRSTEAFF.

This clonotype was observed a few times. The V gene is TRBV5-1, the J gene TRBJ1-5; D gene uncertain. V was shortened by 3 bases and J by 9 bases, with 13 bases between the two germline ends. This CDR3 region has 13 residues. Germline CDR1 is SGHRS and CDR2 is YFSETQ. Here the CDR3 reads CASSYDPGSPQHF. CDR3 in DNA: TGCGCCAGCAGCTACGACCCCGGATCGCCCCAGCATTTT. Filled out from reference TRBV5-1 and TRBJ1-5, the complete variable domain reads KAGVTQTPRYLIKTRGQQVTLSCSPISGHRSVSWYQQTPGQGLQFLFEYFSETQRNKGNFPGRFSGRQFSNSRSEMNVSTLELGDSALYLCASSYDPGSPQHFGDGTRLSIL.

The chain links TRBV24-1 to TRBJ2-1; D is possibly TRBD1 (6 bases). This CDR3 region has 14 residues. The V end was cut by 4 bases, the J end by 4 bases, with 10 bases between. Germline-derived CDR1 and CDR2 are KGHDR and SFDVKD. CDR3 sequence reads: CATSDPGQYNEQFF. CDR3 bases: TGTGCCACCAGTGACCCCGGACAGTACAATGAGCAGTTCTTC.

This clonotype was observed a single time. The gene calls are TRBV29-1 and TRBJ2-1; possibly TRBD1 for D (5 bases). The germline CDR1 and CDR2 sequences are SQVTM and ANQGSEA. This CDR3 has 13 residues. Trimming shortened V by 4 bases and J by 3 bases, and 10 bases separated the two germline ends. The CDR3 coding sequence is TGCAGCGTTGCAGGGCAGGTCTACAATGAGCAGTTCTTC. This translates into CSVAGQVYNEQFF.

The chain links TRBV14 to TRBJ2-1, with 14 bases matching TRBD2. This CDR3 is built from 19 residues. J lost 0 bases, V lost 1 base, and 5 bases had no gene match. CDR1 is SGHDN and CDR2 is FVKESK in the germline V gene. DNA for the CDR3: TGTGCCAGCAGCCAAGGACTAGCGGGAGGGTTTGGCTCCTACAATGAGCAGTTCTTC. It yields the protein CASSQGLAGGFGSYNEQFF.

The rearrangement uses TRBV7-2 and TRBJ2-7; D gene ambiguous. V gave up 2 bases and J gave up 6 bases, with 11 bases separating them. Germline V gene sequence: CDR1 SGHTA, CDR2 FQGNSA. This CDR3 spans 13 amino acids. The DNA for the CDR3 is TGTGCCAGCAGCTTATTTGGGCCGAGCGAGCAGTACTTC. This encodes CASSLFGPSEQYF.

This clonotype was detected ten times or more. The chain carries TRBV29-1 and TRBJ2-4; 7 nucleotides agree with TRBD2. V shed 4 bases and J 5 bases; nucleotides not matched to a gene: 5. The CDR3 has 13 residues. Germline-derived CDR1 and CDR2 are SQVTM and ANQGSEA. The DNA for the CDR3 is TGCAGCGTTGGGGAGGGACCCCAAAACATTCAGTACTTC. Translating it yields CSVGEGPQNIQYF.